One and the same sample provided the 19 T cell receptor beta chains below, sequenced in a study of response to subunit inactivated influenza vaccine. TCRdb re-derived calls from the RT-PCR reads in MiXCR, one entry per CDR3 protein. The sample records fewer than 200,000 distinct CDR3 sequences, 9.2% being singletons. The sequencing used non-naive T cells sorted from PBMCs, collected on the day of vaccination. The receptors were gathered from a man aged 50 or older who received an inactivated influenza vaccine.

The chain couples TRBV19 to TRBJ1-1; 9 nucleotides match TRBD1. This CDR3 region has 13 residues. The germline V gene encodes CDR1 LNHDA and CDR2 SQIVND (reference sequence). The V and J ends lost 2 bases and 6 bases, in that order; junction bases with no gene match: 1. CDR3 region: CASSIRQGAEAFF. The CDR3 nucleotides are TGTGCCAGTAGTATAAGACAGGGGGCTGAAGCTTTCTTT.

The genes are TRBV12-3 or TRBV12-4 and TRBJ1-4; D ambiguous. V was cut by 4 bases and J by 6 bases, with 12 bases left in between. The CDR3 spans 14 residues. The CDR3 loop is CASSSPQVDEKLFF. DNA of the CDR3: TGTGCCAGCAGTTCGCCTCAGGTAGATGAAAAACTGTTTTTT.

This clonotype was counted a few times. The rearrangement joins TRBV5-4 to TRBJ1-5; unclear D gene. The CDR3 contains 13 residues. CDR1 is SGHNT, CDR2 YYREEE, per germline (reference sequence). V lost 1 base and J lost 5, with 7 bases in between. In DNA form, the CDR3 reads TGTGCCAGCAGCTTGCATGGCGATCAGCCCCAGCATTTT. As protein: CASSLHGDQPQHF.

On this clonotype itself: This may stem from a read error, because a much larger clone lies one nucleotide away. The CDR3, as DNA: TGTGCCAGCAGCTTATCGACCTACAATGAGCAGTTCTTC. Protein: CASSLSTYNEQFF. This chain connects TRBV5-5 to TRBJ2-1; D not certain. CDR1 is SGHKS and CDR2 is YYEKEE in the germline V gene (reference sequence). V was pared by 2 bases and J by 2 bases, with 5 bases between. The CDR3 has 13 amino acids.

The chain joins TRBV6-5 to TRBJ1-4; D gene ambiguous. CDR3 size: 16 residues. Germline assignment: CDR1 MNHEY and CDR2 SVGAGI. The V and J ends lost 0 bases and 7 bases respectively, with 15 bases between them. The DNA for the CDR3 is TGTGCCAGCAGTTACTCGACGGCAGGTGTCGGTGAAAAACTGTTTTTT. Its translation: CASSYSTAGVGEKLFF.

This clonotype showed up many times. This chain joins TRBV5-1 and TRBJ2-5; TRBD1 matches at 7 bases. J gave up 4 bases and V 4 bases, and 10 bases lay outside the gene matches. The germline V gene has CDR1 SGHRS and CDR2 YFSETQ. The CDR3 runs to 15 residues. The CDR3 region is CASSTGQADGETQYF. Here the CDR3 DNA reads TGCGCCAGCAGCACTGGACAGGCGGACGGAGAGACCCAGTACTTC.

The table lists this clonotype with a few counts. The chain couples TRBV20-1 to TRBJ2-1; 9 bases fit TRBD2. This CDR3 has 15 residues. J lost 9 bases, V lost 1 base, and 10 bases had no gene match. Per germline, CDR1 DFQATT and CDR2 SNEGSKA (reference sequence). Here the CDR3 reads CSARGGAGGLVEQFF. DNA of the CDR3: TGCAGTGCTAGAGGAGGAGCGGGAGGTTTAGTTGAGCAGTTCTTC.

V and J are TRBV3-1 and TRBJ2-1, with 13 bases lining up with TRBD2. The germline V gene encodes CDR1 LGHDT and CDR2 YNNKEL (reference sequence). The CDR3 is 17 amino acids. After removal of 3 bases from V and 6 bases from J, the junction contained 8 bases not matched to a gene. CDR3 DNA: TGTGCCAGCAGCCAGGAAAGGACTAGCGGGAGAGGCAATGAGCAGTTCTTC. As protein: CASSQERTSGRGNEQFF.

This clonotype appeared a few times. CDR3 bases: TGTGCCAGCAGTGACGCCCAGGGGGACTGGGGGGACACTGAAGCTTTCTTT. Encoded protein: CASSDAQGDWGDTEAFF. This chain joins TRBV2 and TRBJ1-1, with 7 bases matching TRBD1. V dropped 3 bases and J dropped 3; count of bases not matched to a gene: 13. The CDR3 spans 17 residues. Germline CDR1 reads SNHLY; CDR2 reads FYNNEI.

This clonotype has more than one count but fewer than ten. V and J are TRBV28 and TRBJ2-2; 7 nucleotides align to TRBD1. The germline V gene has CDR1 MDHEN and CDR2 SYDVKM. The CDR3 contains 15 residues. Trimming took 5 bases from V and 0 from J; bases not matched to a gene: 3. CDR3 bases: TGTGCCAGCAGTGCGGACAGGACGAACACCGGGGAGCTGTTTTTT. Its translation: CASSADRTNTGELFF.

This clonotype was detected many times. The V gene is TRBV5-1, the J gene TRBJ1-4; the D gene is possibly TRBD1 (6 bases). CDR1 is SGHRS and CDR2 is YFSETQ in the germline V gene. Trimming left V 2 bases short and J 5 bases short, with 10 bases between. This CDR3 comprises 14 residues. The chain's CDR3 is CASSFGQTNEKLFF. In DNA form, the CDR3 reads TGCGCCAGCAGCTTCGGACAGACGAATGAAAAACTGTTTTTT.

Worth noting for this clonotype: Germline is not matched at one junction end, which may reflect a read error. The chain joins TRBV4-1 to TRBJ1-5, with D hard to call. This CDR3 contains 17 residues. Germline values: CDR1 MGHRA, CDR2 YSYEKL. CDR3 in amino acids: CASTQDRSSFSNQPQHF. The CDR3 DNA sequence: TGCGCCAGCACCCAAGATCGGTCTTCCTTTAGCAATCAGCCCCAGCATTTT.

This clonotype has at least ten counts. This chain links TRBV9 with TRBJ2-1, with 13 bases fitting TRBD2. Per the germline V gene, CDR1 is SGDLS and CDR2 is YYNGEE. The junction had 7 bases not matched to a gene; V was cut back by 7 bases and J by 6 bases. The CDR3 totals 15 residues. The CDR3, as DNA: TGTGCCAGCGGGCTTACTAGCGGGGGGGCCAATGAGCAGTTCTTC. This encodes CASGLTSGGANEQFF.

In the case of this clonotype: Given a much more abundant clone one base away, this may be a read error. V gene TRBV6-2 or TRBV6-3 combines with J gene TRBJ2-1, with D tentatively TRBD1 or TRBD2 (5 bases each). Germline V lookup: CDR1 MNHEY, CDR2 SVGEGT. The CDR3 contains 18 residues. V dropped 6 bases and J dropped 4 bases, with 25 bases sitting between them. The CDR3 spells CASRRPGWGQTIYNEQFF. The CDR3 DNA reads as TGTGCCAGCAGGAGGCCGGGCTGGGGCCAGACTATTTACAATGAGCAGTTCTTC.

Only a few counts were recorded for this clonotype. This chain links TRBV16 with TRBJ2-7; 7 bases match TRBD1. Germline CDR1 reads KGHSY; CDR2 reads FQNENV. Losses at the gene ends were 4 bases for V and 3 bases for J; bases not matched to a gene: 6. This CDR3 region has 14 residues. As DNA, the CDR3 is TGTGCCAGCAGCCGCCAGACAGGGTTCTACGAGCAGTACTTC. This sequence encodes CASSRQTGFYEQYF.

This chain uses TRBV5-1 with TRBJ2-5, with 14 positions matching TRBD2. From germline, CDR1 is SGHRS and CDR2 YFSETQ. V shed 3 bases, J shed 5 bases, and the junction held 3 bases outside the gene matches. The CDR3 sequence is 15 residues long. The CDR3 protein is CASSSTSGRGETQYF. The DNA for the CDR3 is TGCGCCAGCAGCTCGACTAGCGGGAGGGGGGAGACCCAGTACTTC.

The chain uses TRBV5-5 and TRBJ1-2, with D perhaps TRBD1 (6 bases). The V gene lost 0 bases and the J gene lost 7 bases, with 13 bases spanning the gap. Germline-derived CDR1 and CDR2 are SGHKS and YYEKEE (reference sequence). The CDR3 covers 14 residues. The CDR3 is CASSLEPGGGGYTF. The CDR3 nucleotides read TGTGCCAGCAGCTTGGAGCCGGGGGGCGGTGGCTACACCTTC.

The table lists this clonotype with many counts. This chain joins TRBV4-3 and TRBJ1-5; D may be TRBD1 (6 bases). V was cut by 6 bases and J by 7 bases, with 19 bases left in between. The CDR3 sequence is 15 residues long. Germline CDR1 LGHNA, CDR2 YSLEER. The DNA of the CDR3 is TGCGCCAGCAGTGAGGGGAGGGGGGCAGGGCAGCCCCAGCATTTT. This gives the protein CASSEGRGAGQPQHF.

This chain connects TRBV7-9 to TRBJ2-3; no firm D call. The CDR3 is 12 residues long. Trimming pared 5 bases from V and 4 bases from J, leaving 7 bases between. The germline V gene has CDR1 SEHNR and CDR2 FQNEAQ (reference sequence). This CDR3 reads CASSAVPDTQYF. In nucleotides, the CDR3 is TGTGCCAGCAGCGCCGTACCAGATACGCAGTATTTT.